The table lists the clone carrying this TCR beta chain with many counts. Each CDR3 protein gets one entry after TCRdb re-called the 5' RACE reads with MiXCR. The sample records about 87,000 distinct CDR3 sequences, 14% being singletons. This CDR3 spans 13 amino acids. The ends lost 2 bases at V and 5 bases at J; junction bases unmatched: 1. These data originate in a study of early T cells in non-severe SARS-CoV-2 infection. The chain combines TRBV12-3 or TRBV12-4 with TRBJ1-1; 8 positions agree with TRBD1. The sequenced sample consisted of whole blood. This sequence originates from an adult who was a healthcare worker with PCR-confirmed SARS-CoV-2 infection or an uninfected control (not recorded which). CDR3: CASSLQGATEAFF. Written as DNA, the CDR3 is TGTGCCAGCAGTTTACAGGGGGCGACTGAAGCTTTCTTT.